This note documents a single T cell receptor beta chain sequence. Its matching antigen is unknown. The data were taken from a study of cytomegalovirus exposure and HLA in healthy donors. Study results and limitations: TCR beta chain V- and J-gene trimming was linked, in a later analysis, to a missense variant in DCLRE1C.

It was with 60 Vbeta and 13 Jbeta primers that the PCR ran. The method was immunoSEQ multiplex PCR; TCRdb's version includes in-frame clones alone and lacks a portion of them. The data contain some 120,000 clones, 82% of them singletons. Sequencing used PBMCs. The clonotype comes from a woman between 18 and 29 years old in good health and CMV-seronegative.

CDR3: CASSLYAGRGYGEQYF. CDR3 nucleotide sequence: TGTGCCAGCAGTTTATACGCAGGCAGGGGATATGGCGAGCAGTACTTC. This chain links TRBV27 with TRBJ2-7; D perhaps matches TRBD1 (6 bases). The V end was cut by 1 base, the J end by 6 bases, with 19 bases between. The CDR3 runs to 16 residues. From germline, CDR1 is MNHEY and CDR2 SMNVEV (reference sequence).